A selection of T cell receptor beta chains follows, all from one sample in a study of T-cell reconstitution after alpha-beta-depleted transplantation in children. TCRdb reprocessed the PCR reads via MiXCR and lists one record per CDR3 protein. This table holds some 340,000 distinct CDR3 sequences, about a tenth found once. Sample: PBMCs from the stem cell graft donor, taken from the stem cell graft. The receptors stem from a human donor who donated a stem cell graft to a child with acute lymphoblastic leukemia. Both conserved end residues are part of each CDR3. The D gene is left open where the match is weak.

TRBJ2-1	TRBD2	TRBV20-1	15	CSARGTSGRYNEQFF
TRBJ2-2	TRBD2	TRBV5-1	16	CASSLAGLANTGELFF
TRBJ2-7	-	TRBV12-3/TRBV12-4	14	CASSFGAGYYEQYF
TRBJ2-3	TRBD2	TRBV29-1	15	CSVVKAGGLADTQYF
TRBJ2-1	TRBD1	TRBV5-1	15	CASSVGTETYNEQFF
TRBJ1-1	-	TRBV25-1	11	CASTRITEAFF
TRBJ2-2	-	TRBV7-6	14	CASSTGPNTGELFF
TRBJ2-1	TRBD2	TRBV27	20	CASPVWGTSGSGWVDNEQFF
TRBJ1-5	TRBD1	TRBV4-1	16	CASSHHWDRVGQPQHF
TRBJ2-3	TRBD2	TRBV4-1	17	CASSQESASGSTDTQYF
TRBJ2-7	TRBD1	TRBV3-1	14	CASSLNRGAYEQYF
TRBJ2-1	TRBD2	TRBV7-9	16	CASSLGGGRSYNEQFF
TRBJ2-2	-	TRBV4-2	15	CASSQEDTYTGELFF
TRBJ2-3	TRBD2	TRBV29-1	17	CSVEGGLAGGSTDTQYF
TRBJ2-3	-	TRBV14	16	CASSPGLLESTDTQYF
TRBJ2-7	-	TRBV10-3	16	CAISDSKTGQTYEQYF
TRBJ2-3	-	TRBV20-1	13	CSANRLGTDTQYF
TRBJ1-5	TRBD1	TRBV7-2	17	CASSFRTGWYDNQPQHF
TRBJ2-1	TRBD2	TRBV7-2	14	CASSTLAGSYEQFF
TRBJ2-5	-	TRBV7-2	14	CASSPIVAEETQYF
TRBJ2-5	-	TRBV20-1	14	CSARDGRGAETQYF
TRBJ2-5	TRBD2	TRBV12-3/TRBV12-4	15	CASRALAGGPKTQYF
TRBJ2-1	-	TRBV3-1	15	CASSQGLVLGNEQFF
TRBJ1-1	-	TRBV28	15	CASGPRGWRGTEAFF
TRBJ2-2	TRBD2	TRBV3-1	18	CASSSDPHSGRVTGELFF
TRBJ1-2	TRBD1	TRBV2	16	CASRSLQGARNYGYTF
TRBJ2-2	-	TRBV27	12	CASSLGLGELFF
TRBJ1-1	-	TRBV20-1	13	CSARRIMNTEAFF
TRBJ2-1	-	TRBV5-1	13	CASSYSSANEQFF
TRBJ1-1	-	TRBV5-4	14	CASSLERRNTEAFF
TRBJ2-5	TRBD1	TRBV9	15	CASSARDRGWETQYF
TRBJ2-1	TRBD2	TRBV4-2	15	CASSQREGGGDEQFF
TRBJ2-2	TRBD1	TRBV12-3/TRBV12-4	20	CASSPDRIWQWKKGTGELFF
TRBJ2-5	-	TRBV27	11	CASRDQETQYF
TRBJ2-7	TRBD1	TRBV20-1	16	CSARDPGQGEINEQYF
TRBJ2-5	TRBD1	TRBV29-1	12	CSVDREGGTQYF
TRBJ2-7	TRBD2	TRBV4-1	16	CASSDAGGGLPYEQYF
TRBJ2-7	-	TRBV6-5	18	CASSYTLSLSGPSYEQYF
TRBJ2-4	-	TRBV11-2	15	CASSLGAGFRNIQYF
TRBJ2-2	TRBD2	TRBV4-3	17	CASSQYLAGDYTGELFF
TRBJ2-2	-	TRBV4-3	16	CASSHAYGGRTGELFF
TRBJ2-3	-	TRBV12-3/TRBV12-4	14	CASGLGPSTDTQYF
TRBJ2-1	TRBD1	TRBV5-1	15	CASSWSGTGDNEQFF
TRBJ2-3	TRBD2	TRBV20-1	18	CSARFTGPGGGSTDTQYF
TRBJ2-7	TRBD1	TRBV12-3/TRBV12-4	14	CASRTRQGSYEQYF
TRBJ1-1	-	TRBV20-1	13	CSAAGTDFTEAFF
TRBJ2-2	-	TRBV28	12	CASNGMTGELFF
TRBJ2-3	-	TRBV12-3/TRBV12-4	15	CASSVLALGQDTQYF
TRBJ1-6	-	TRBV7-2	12	CASSPRVSPLHF
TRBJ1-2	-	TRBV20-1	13	CSARDRMINGYTF
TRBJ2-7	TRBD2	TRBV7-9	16	CASSPPGTSGSYEQYF